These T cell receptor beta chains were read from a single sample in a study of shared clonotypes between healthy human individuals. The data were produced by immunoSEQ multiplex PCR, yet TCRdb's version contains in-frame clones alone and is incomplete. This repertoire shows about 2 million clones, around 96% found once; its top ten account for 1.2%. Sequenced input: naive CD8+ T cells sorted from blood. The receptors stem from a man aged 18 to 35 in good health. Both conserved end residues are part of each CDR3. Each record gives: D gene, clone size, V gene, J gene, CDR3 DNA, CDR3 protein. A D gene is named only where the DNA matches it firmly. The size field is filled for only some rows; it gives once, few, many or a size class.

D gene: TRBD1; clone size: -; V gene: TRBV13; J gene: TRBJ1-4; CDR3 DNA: TGTGCCAGCAGCCTATCCCTCCGACAGGGCTTTAATGAAAAACTGTTTTTT; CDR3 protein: CASSLSLRQGFNEKLFF
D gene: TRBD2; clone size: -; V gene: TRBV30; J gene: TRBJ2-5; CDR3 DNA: TGTGCCTGGAGTGCCGGATTGAGCGGGGGGAACCAAGAGACCCAGTACTTC; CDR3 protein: CAWSAGLSGGNQETQYF
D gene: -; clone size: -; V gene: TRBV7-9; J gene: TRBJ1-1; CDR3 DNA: TGTGCCAGCAGTACCCTGGTGGCGAACACTGAAGCTTTCTTT; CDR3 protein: CASSTLVANTEAFF
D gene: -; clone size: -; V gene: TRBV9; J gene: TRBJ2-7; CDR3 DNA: TGTGCCAGCAGCGTGGGACACTCCTACGAGCAGTACTTC; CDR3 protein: CASSVGHSYEQYF
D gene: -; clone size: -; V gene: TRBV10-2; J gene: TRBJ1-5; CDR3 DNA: TGCGCCAGCAGTGAGAGGGGGGGCGGTATGCAGCCCCAGCATTTT; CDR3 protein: CASSERGGGMQPQHF
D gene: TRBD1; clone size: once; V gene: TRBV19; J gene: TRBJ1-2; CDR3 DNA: TGTGCCAGTAGCCCCCTTGGACAGGCCTATGGCTACACCTTC; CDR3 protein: CASSPLGQAYGYTF
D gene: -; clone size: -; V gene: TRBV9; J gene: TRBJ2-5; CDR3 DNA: TGTGCCAGCAGCCCAGGAGGAGGGGGCAAACTAGAGACCCAGTACTTC; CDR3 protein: CASSPGGGGKLETQYF
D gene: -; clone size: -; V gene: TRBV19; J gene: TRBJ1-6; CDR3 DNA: TGTGCCAGTAGTGGACACGTACTTAGCTCCTATAATTCACCCCTCCACTTT; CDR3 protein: CASSGHVLSSYNSPLHF
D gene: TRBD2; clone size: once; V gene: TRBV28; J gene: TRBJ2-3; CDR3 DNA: TGTGCCAGCAGGCCGGGACTAGCGGGAAGACTTACCACAGATACGCAGTATTTT; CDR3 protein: CASRPGLAGRLTTDTQYF
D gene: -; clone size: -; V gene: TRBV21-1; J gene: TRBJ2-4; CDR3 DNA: TGTGCCAGCAGCAAAGACATCCCCTGCAGATTCTTAGCCAAAAACATTCAGTACTTC; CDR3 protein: CASSKDIPCRFLAKNIQYF
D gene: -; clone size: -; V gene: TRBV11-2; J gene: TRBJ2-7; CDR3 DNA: TGTGCCAGCAGCTTTTCCGCCGGGACTCCAAGCTACGAGCAGTACTTC; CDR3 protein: CASSFSAGTPSYEQYF
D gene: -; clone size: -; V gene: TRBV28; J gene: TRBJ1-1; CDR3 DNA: TGTGCCAGCAGTTTCCCGGAGTTGAACACTGAAGCTTTCTTT; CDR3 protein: CASSFPELNTEAFF
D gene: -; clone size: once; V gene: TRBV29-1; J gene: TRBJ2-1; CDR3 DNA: TGCAGCGTCGGCCGGGGAGAGCAGTTCTTC; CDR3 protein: CSVGRGEQFF
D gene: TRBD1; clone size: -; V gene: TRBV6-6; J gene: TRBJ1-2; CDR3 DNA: TGTGCCAGCAGTTTTTCGGGACAGGGAACCTCTGGCTACACCTTC; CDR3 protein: CASSFSGQGTSGYTF
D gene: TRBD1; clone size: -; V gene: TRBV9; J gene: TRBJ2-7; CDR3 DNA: TGTGCCAGCAGCCCCGGGACAGGCCCCTACGAGCAGTACTTC; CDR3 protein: CASSPGTGPYEQYF
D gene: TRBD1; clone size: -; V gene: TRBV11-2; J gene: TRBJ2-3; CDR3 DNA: TGTGCCAGCAGGCCGACAGGGTCGGCTGTAGATACGCAGTATTTT; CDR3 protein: CASRPTGSAVDTQYF
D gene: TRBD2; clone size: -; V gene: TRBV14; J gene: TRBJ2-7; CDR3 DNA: TGTGCCAGCAGCGAAGACTTCCCTAGCGGGAGGGTCGACGAGCAGTACTTC; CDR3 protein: CASSEDFPSGRVDEQYF
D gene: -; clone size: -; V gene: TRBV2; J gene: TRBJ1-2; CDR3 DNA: TGTGCCAGCATTTTACCGAACCTGGGCTACACCTTC; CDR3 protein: CASILPNLGYTF
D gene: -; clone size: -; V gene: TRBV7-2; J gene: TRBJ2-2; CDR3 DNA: TGTGCCAGCAGCTTAGACGGGCTGAACACCGGGGAGCTGTTTTTT; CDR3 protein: CASSLDGLNTGELFF
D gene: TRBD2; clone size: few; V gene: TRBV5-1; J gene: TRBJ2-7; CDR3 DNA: TGCGCCAGCAGCCACGGACTAGCGGGGGGGCCCCTCGAGCAGTACTTC; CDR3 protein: CASSHGLAGGPLEQYF
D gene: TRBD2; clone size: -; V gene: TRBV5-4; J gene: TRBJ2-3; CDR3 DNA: TGTGCCAGCAGCTTCGGGGGGGGGCCGAATACGCAGTATTTT; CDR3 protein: CASSFGGGPNTQYF
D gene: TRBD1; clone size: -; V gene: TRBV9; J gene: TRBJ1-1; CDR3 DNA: TGTGCCAGCAGCGCCGGGACAGGGGTCACTGAAGCTTTCTTT; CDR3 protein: CASSAGTGVTEAFF
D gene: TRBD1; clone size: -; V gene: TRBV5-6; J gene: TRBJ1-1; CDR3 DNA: TGTGCCAGCAGCTCCGGGACAGGGGACACTGAAGCTTTCTTT; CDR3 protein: CASSSGTGDTEAFF
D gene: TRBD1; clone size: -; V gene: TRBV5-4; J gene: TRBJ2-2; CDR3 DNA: TGTGCCAGCAGCTTGGGACAGGGGAAGGTCCTCTCTTCGGAGGAGCTGTTTTTT; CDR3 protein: CASSLGQGKVLSSEELFF
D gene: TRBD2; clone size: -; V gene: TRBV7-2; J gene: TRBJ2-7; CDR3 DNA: TGTGCCAGCAGCTTAGACCTAGCGGGAGGTATCGAGCAGTACTTC; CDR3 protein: CASSLDLAGGIEQYF
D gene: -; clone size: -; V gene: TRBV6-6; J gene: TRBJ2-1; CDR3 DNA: TGTGCCAGCAGTTACGGCTCCAATGAGCAGTTCTTC; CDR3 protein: CASSYGSNEQFF